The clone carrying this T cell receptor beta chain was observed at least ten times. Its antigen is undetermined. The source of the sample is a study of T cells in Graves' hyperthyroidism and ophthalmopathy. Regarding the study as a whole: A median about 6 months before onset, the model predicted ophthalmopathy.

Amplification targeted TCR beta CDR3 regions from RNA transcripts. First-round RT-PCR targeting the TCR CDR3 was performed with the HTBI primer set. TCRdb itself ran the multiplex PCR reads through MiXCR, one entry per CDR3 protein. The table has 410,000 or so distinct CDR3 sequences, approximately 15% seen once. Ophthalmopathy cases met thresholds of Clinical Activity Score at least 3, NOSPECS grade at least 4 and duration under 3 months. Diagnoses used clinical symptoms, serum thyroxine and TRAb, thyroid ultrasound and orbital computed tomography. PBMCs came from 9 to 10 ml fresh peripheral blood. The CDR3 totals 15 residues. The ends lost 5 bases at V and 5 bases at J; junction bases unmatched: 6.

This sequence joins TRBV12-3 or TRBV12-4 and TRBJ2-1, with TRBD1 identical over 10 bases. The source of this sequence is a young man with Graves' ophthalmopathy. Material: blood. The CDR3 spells CASSRTGTGDNEQFF. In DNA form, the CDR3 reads TGTGCCAGCAGTCGTACCGGGACAGGGGACAATGAGCAGTTCTTC.